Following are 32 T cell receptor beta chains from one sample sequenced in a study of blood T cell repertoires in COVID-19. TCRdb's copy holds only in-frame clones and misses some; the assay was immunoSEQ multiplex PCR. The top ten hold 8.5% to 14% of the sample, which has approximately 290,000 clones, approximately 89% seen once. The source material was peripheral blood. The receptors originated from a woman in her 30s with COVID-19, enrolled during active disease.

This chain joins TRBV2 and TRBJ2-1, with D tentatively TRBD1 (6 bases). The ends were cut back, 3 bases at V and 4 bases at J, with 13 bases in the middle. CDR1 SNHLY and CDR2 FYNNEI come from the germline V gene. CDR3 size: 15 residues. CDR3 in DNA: TGTGCCAGCAGTGACCTACAGGGTGCGTACAATGAGCAGTTCTTC. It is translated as CASSDLQGAYNEQFF.

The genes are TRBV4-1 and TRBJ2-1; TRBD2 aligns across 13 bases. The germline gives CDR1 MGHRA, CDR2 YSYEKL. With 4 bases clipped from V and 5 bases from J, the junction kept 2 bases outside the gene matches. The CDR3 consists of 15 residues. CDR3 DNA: TGCGCCAGCAGCCTAGGGACTAGCGGGAACAATGAGCAGTTCTTC. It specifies CASSLGTSGNNEQFF.

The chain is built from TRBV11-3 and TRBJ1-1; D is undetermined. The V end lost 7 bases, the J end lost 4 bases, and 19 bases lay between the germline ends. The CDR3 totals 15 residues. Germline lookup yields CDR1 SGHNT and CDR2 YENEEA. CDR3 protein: CASTSGIDGITEAFF. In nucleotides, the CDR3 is TGTGCCAGCACATCGGGGATCGATGGGATCACTGAAGCTTTCTTT.

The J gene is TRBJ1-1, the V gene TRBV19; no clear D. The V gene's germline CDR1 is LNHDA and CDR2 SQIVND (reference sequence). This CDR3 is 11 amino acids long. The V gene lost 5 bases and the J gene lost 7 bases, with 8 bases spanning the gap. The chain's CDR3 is CASSATGEAFF. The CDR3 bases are TGTGCCAGTAGTGCCACTGGTGAAGCTTTCTTT.

In nucleotides, the CDR3 is TGTGCCAGCAGCCAAGATCCTATTTATTCGGAGGGGAACACTGAAGCTTTCTTT. Translated: CASSQDPIYSEGNTEAFF. J is TRBJ1-1 and V is TRBV3-1 (or the pseudogene TRBV3-2), with unresolved D. Germline values: CDR1 LGHDT, CDR2 YNNKEL (reference sequence). The CDR3 covers 18 residues. Trimming took off 0 bases at V and 1 base at J, with 18 bases between the two ends.

The CDR3 sequence is CASSPFQDRRVRSYGYTF. The CDR3 coding sequence is TGTGCCAGCAGCCCCTTCCAGGACAGGAGGGTACGGAGCTATGGCTACACCTTC. The V call is TRBV11-2, the J call TRBJ1-2; TRBD1 aligns across 7 bases. The CDR3 runs 18 residues. V lost 5 bases to trimming and J lost 4 bases; unmatched junction nucleotides: 19. Germline CDR1 reads SGHAT; CDR2 reads FQNNGV.

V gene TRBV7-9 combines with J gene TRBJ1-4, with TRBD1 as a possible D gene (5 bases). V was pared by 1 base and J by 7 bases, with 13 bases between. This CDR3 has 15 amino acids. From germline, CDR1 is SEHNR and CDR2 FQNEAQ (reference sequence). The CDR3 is CASSLGFGGSEKLFF. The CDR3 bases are TGTGCCAGCAGCTTAGGTTTCGGGGGGAGTGAAAAACTGTTTTTT.

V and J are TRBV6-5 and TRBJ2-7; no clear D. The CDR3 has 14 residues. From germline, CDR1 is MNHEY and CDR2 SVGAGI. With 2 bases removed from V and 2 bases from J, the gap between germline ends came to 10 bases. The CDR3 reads CASSYGFPPYEQYF. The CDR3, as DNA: TGTGCCAGCAGTTACGGCTTTCCGCCCTACGAGCAGTACTTC.

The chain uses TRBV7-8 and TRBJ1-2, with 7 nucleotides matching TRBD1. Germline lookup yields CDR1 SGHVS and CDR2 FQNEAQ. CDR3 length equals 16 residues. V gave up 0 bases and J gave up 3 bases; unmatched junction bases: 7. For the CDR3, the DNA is TGTGCCAGCAGCTTAGCTTCAGGAGGGGGCGACTATGGCTACACCTTC. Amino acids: CASSLASGGGDYGYTF.

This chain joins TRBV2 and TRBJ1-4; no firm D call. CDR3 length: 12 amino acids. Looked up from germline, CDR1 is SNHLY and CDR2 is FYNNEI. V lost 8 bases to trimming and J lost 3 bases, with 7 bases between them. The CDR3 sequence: CASRGSNEKLFF. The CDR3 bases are TGTGCCAGCCGGGGTTCTAATGAAAAACTGTTTTTT.

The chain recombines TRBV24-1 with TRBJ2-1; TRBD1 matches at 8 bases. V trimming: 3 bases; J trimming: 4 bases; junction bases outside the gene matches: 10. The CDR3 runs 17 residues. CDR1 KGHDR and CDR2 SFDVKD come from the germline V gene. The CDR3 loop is CATSDAGTGPLYNEQFF. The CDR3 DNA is TGTGCCACCAGTGATGCCGGGACAGGACCCTTATACAATGAGCAGTTCTTC.

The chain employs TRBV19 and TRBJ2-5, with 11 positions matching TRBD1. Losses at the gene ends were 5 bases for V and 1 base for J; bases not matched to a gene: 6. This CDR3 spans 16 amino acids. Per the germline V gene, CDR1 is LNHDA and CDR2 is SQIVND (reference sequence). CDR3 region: CASSESGTGGQETQYF. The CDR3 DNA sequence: TGTGCCAGTAGTGAATCCGGGACAGGGGGCCAAGAGACCCAGTACTTC.

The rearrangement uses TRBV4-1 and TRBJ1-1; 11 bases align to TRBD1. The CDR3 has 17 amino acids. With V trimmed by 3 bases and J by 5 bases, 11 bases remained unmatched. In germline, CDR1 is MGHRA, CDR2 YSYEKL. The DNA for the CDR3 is TGCGCCAGCAGCCACCCCTCGCCGGACAGGGGGCGTACTGAAGCTTTCTTT. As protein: CASSHPSPDRGRTEAFF.

In DNA form, the CDR3 reads TGCAGCGTTGCCAGGGCGTTGAACACTGAAGCTTTCTTT. This codes for CSVARALNTEAFF. The chain employs TRBV29-1 and TRBJ1-1; D might be TRBD1 (5 bases). Per the germline V gene, CDR1 is SQVTM and CDR2 is ANQGSEA. This CDR3 has 13 amino acids. Trimming cost V 4 bases and J 0 bases, with 9 bases left between them.

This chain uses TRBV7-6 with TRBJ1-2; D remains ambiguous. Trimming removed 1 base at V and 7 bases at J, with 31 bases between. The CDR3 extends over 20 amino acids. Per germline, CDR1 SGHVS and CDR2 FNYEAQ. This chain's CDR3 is CASSLGPLLFRGIPTPGYTF. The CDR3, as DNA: TGTGCCAGCAGCTTAGGACCCCTATTATTTAGAGGGATCCCCACGCCTGGCTACACCTTC.

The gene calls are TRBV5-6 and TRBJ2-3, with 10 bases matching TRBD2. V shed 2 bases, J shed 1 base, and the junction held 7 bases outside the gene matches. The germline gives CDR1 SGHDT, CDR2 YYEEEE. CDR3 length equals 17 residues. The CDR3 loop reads CASSFLAGGEGTDTQYF. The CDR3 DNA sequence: TGTGCCAGCAGCTTCTTAGCGGGGGGCGAGGGCACAGATACGCAGTATTTT.

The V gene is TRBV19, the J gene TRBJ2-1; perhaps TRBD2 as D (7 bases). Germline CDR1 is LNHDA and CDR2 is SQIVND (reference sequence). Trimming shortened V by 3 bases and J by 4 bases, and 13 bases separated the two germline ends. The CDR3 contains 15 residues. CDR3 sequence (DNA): TGTGCCAGTAGTATGAGGGGGGGCCTTTACAATGAGCAGTTCTTC. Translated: CASSMRGGLYNEQFF.

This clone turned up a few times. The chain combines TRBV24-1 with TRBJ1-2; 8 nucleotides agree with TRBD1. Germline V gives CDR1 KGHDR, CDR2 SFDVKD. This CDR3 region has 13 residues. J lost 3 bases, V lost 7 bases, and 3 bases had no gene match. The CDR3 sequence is CATRQGDDYGYTF. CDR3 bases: TGTGCCACCAGACAGGGGGATGACTATGGCTACACCTTC.

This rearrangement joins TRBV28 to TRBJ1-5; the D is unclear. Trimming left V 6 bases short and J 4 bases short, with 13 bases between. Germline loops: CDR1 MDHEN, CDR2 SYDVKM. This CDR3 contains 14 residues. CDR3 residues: CASRLSWRNQPQHF. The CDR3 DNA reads TGTGCCAGCAGATTGAGTTGGAGAAATCAGCCCCAGCATTTT.

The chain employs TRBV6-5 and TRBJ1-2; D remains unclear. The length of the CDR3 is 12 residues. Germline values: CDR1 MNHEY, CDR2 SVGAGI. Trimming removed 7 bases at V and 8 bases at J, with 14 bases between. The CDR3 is CASTPNYLGYTF. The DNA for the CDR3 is TGTGCCAGCACCCCTAACTACCTCGGCTACACCTTC.

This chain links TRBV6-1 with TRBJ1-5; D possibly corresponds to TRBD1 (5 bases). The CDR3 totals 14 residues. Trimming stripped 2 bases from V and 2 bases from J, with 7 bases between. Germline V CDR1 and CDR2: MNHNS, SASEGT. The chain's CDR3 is CASSELTGNQPQHF. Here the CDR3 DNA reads TGTGCCAGCAGTGAACTGACAGGCAATCAGCCCCAGCATTTT.

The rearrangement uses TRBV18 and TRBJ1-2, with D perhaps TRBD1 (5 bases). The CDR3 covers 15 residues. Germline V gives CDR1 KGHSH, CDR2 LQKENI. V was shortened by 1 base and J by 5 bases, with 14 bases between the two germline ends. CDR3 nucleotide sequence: TGTGCCAGCTCACCACAGGAGGGGTCGGAATATGGCTACACCTTC. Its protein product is CASSPQEGSEYGYTF.

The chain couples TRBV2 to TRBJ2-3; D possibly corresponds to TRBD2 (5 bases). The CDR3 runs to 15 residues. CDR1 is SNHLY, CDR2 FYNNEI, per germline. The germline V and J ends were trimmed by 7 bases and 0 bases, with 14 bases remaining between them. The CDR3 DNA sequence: TGTGCCAGCAAATACGAGACTACTAGCACAGATACGCAGTATTTT. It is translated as CASKYETTSTDTQYF. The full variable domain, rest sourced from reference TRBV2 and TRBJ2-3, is EPEVTQTPSHQVTQMGQEVILRCVPISNHLYFYWYRQILGQKVEFLVSFYNNEISEKSEIFDDQFSVERPDGSNFTLKIRSTKLEDSAMYFCASKYETTSTDTQYFGPGTRLTVL.

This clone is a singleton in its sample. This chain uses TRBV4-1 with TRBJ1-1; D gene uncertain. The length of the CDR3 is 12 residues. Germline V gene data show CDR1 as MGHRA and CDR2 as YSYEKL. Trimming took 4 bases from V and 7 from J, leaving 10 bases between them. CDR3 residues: CASSPSGGEAFF. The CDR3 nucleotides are TGCGCCAGCAGCCCGTCCGGCGGTGAAGCTTTCTTT.

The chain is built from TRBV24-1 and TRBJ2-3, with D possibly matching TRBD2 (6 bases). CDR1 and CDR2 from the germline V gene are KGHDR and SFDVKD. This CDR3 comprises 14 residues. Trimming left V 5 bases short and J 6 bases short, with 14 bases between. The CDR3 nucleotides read TGTGCCACCAGTGGGTATGAGGAGGGGGATACGCAGTATTTT. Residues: CATSGYEEGDTQYF.

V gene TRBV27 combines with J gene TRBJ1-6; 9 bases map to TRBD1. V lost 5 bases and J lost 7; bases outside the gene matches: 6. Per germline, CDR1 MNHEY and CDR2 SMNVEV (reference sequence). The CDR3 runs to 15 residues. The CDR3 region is CASSLDRGYNSPLHF. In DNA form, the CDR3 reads TGTGCCAGCAGTCTGGACAGGGGATACAATTCACCCCTCCACTTT.

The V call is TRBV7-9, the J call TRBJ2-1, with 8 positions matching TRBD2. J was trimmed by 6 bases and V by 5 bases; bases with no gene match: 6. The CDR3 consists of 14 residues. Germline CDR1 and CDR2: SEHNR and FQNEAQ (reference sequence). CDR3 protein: CASSLSGGANEQFF. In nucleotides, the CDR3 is TGTGCCAGCAGCCTCTCCGGGGGGGCCAATGAGCAGTTCTTC.

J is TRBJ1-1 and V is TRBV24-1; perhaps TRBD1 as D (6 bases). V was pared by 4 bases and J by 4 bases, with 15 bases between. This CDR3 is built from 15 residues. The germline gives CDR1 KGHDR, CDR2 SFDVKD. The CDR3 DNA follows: TGTGCCACCAGTGACTCGACAGGCTCTGGCACTGAAGCTTTCTTT. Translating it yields CATSDSTGSGTEAFF.

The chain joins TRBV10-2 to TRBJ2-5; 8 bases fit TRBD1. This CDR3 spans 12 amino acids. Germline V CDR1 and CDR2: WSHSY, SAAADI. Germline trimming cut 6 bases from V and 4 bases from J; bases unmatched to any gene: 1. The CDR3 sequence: CASRTGGETQYF. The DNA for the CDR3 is TGCGCCAGCAGAACAGGGGGAGAGACCCAGTACTTC.

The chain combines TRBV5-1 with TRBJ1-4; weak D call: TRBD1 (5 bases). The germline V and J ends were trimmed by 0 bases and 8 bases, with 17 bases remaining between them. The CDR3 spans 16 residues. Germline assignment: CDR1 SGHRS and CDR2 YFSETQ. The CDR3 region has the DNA TGCGCCAGCAGCTTGGGCGGGACTTCGGCGATGGAAAAACTGTTTTTT. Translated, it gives CASSLGGTSAMEKLFF.

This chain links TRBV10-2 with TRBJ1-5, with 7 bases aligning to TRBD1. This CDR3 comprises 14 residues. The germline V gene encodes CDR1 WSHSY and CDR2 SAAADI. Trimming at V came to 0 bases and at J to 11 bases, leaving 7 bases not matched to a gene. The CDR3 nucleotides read TGCGCCAGCAGTGAGTCGGACAGGATCAGGGCCCAGCATTTT. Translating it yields CASSESDRIRAQHF.

This chain's CDR3 is CASRLSTDYQETQYF. The CDR3 region has the DNA TGTGCCAGCAGATTGTCGACGGACTACCAAGAGACCCAGTACTTC. The chain recombines TRBV27 with TRBJ2-5, with TRBD2 as a possible D gene (5 bases). Trimming cost V 6 bases and J 0 bases, with 14 bases left between them. CDR3 length: 15 residues. Germline V CDR1 and CDR2: MNHEY, SMNVEV (reference sequence).